This T cell receptor (beta chain) derives from a study of blood T cell repertoires in COVID-19. The CDR3 extends over 12 amino acids. Germline V CDR1 and CDR2: MDHEN, SYDVKM. Trimming pared 6 bases from V and 4 bases from J, leaving 8 bases between. Sequencing used immunoSEQ multiplex PCR; TCRdb keeps in-frame clones, though not all of them. The data hold about 240,000 clones, with around 86% observed a single time. V is TRBV28 and J is TRBJ2-3, with D perhaps TRBD2 (6 bases). The sequenced sample was peripheral blood. This TCR derives from a young man who had recovered from COVID-19. The CDR3 coding sequence is TGTGCCAGCAGCGGGGGTGCAGATACGCAGTATTTT. It yields the protein CASSGGADTQYF. The whole variable domain, filled in from reference TRBV28 and TRBJ2-3, reads DVKVTQSSRYLVKRTGEKVFLECVQDMDHENMFWYRQDPGLGLRLIYFSYDVKMKEKGDIPEGYSVSREKKERFSLILESASTNQTSMYLCASSGGADTQYFGPGTRLTVL.